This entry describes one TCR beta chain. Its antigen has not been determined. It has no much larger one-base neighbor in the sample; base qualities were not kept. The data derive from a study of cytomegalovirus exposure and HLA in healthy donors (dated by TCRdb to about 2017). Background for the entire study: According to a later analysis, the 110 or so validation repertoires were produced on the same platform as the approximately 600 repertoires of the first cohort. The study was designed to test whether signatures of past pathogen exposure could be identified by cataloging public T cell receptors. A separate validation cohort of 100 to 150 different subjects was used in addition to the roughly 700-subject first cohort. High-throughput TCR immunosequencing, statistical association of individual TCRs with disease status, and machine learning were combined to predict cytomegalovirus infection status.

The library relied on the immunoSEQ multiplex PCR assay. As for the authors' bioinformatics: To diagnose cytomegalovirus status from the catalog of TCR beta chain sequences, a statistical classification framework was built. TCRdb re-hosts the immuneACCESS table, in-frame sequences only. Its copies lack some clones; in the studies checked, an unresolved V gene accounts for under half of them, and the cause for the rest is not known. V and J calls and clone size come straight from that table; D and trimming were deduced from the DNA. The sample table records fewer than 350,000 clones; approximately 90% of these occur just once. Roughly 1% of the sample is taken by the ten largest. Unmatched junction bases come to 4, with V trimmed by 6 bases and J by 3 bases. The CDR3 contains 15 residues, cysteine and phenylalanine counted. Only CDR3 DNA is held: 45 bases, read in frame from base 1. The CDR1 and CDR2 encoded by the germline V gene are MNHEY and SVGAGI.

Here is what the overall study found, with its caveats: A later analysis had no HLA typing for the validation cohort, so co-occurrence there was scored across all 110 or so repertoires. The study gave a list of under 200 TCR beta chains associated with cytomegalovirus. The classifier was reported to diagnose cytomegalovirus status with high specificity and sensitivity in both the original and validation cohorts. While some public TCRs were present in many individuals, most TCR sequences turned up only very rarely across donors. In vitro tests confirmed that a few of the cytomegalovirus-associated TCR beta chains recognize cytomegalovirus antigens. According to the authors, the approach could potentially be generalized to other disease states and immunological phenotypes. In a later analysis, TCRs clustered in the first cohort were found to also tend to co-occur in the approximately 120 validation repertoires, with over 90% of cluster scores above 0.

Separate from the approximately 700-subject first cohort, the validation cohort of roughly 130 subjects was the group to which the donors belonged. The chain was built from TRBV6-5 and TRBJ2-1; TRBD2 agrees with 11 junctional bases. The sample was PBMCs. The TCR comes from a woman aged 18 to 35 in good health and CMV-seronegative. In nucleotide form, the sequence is TGTGCCAGCAGAATGGGACTAGCGGACTACAATGAGCAGTTCTTC. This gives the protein CASRMGLADYNEQFF.